The clone carrying this T cell receptor (beta chain) was recorded only once. The data originate from a study of blood T cell repertoires in COVID-19. Background on the study: PBMCs, B-cell-depleted T cells, or T cells were the source of the cDNA or gDNA that made up the material.

Per the original methods: It was from reference gene primer amplification that nucleated cell counts were estimated. Clones were sequenced by immunoSEQ multiplex PCR, and TCRdb holds only the in-frame ones, with some missing. V, J and clone size derive from that table, while D and trimming were established from the DNA sequence. This table holds 200,000 or so clones, 75% to 90% found once. Material for sequencing was PBMCs or T cells enriched from blood (not recorded which). The source is a woman between 40 and 55 years old with acute COVID-19.

The DNA for the CDR3 is TGTGCCAGTAGTCCCGGACAAGGTGGGTCCTACGAGCAGTACGTC. This sequence encodes CASSPGQGGSYEQYV. The gene calls are TRBV19 and TRBJ2-7; tentative D call: TRBD1 (5 bases). CDR1 and CDR2 from the germline V gene are LNHDA and SQIVND (reference sequence). This CDR3 region has 15 residues. V dropped 5 bases and J dropped 1 base, with 15 bases sitting between them.